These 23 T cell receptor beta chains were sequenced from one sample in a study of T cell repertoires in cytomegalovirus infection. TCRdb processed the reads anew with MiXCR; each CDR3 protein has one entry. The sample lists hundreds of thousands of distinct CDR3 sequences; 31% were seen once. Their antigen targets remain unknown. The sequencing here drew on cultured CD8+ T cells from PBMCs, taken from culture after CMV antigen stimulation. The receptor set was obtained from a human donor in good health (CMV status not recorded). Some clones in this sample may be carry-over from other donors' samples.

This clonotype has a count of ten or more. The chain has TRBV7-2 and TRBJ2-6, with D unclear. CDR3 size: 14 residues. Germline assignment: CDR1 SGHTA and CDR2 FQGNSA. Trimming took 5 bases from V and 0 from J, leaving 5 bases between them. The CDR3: CASSPLSGANVLTF. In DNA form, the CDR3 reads TGTGCCAGCAGCCCCCTCTCTGGGGCCAACGTCCTGACTTTC.

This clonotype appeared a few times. In DNA form, the CDR3 reads TGTGCCAGCAGCAGCCGACAGGGGGCAGGGGAGCAGTTCTTC. Protein product: CASSSRQGAGEQFF. The chain is built from TRBV5-4 and TRBJ2-1; 10 nucleotides align to TRBD1. V shed 4 bases, J shed 10 bases, and the junction held 8 bases outside the gene matches. The CDR3 is 14 residues long. Germline V gene sequence: CDR1 SGHNT, CDR2 YYREEE (reference sequence).

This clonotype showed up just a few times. In DNA form, the CDR3 reads TGTGCCAGCTCACCCTTTAGCGGGGGGGTCACAGATACGCAGTATTTT. It yields the protein CASSPFSGGVTDTQYF. The chain employs TRBV6-1 and TRBJ2-3; TRBD2 aligns across 11 bases. This CDR3 region has 16 residues. The germline gives CDR1 MNHNS, CDR2 SASEGT. V lost 8 bases, J lost 2 bases, and 9 bases stayed unmatched.

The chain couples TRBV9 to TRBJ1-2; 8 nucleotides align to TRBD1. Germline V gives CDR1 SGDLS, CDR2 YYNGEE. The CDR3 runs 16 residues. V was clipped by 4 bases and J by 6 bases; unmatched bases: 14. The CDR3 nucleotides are TGTGCCAGCAGCTCTCTTATTCCTGGACAGGGAGATGGCTACACCTTC. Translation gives CASSSLIPGQGDGYTF.

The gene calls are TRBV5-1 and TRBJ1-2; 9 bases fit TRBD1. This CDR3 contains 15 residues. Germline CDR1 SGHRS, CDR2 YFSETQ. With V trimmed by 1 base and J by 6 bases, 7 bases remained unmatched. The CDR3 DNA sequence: TGCGCCAGCAGCTTGTACCGACAGGGGGAGGATGGCTACACCTTC. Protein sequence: CASSLYRQGEDGYTF.

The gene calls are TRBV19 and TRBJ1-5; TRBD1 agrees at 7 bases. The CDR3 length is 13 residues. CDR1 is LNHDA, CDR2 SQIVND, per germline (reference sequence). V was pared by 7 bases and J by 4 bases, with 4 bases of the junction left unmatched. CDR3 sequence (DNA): TGTGCCAGTACCGTGGGACAGAATCAGCCCCAGCATTTT. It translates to CASTVGQNQPQHF.

The DNA for the CDR3 is TGTGCCAGCAGCAGAAACGCACTAGCCGGCACAGATACGCAGTATTTT. Its protein is CASSRNALAGTDTQYF. V gene TRBV7-4 combines with J gene TRBJ2-3; possibly TRBD2 for D (6 bases). There are 16 residues in the CDR3. Germline V CDR1 and CDR2: SGHVT, SQSDAQ. V was cut by 5 bases and J by 1 base, with 16 bases left in between. Supplemented by reference TRBV7-4 and TRBJ2-3, the full variable domain reads GAGVSQSPRYKVAKRGRDVALRCDSISGHVTLYWYRQTLGQGSEVLTYSQSDAQRDKSGRPSGRFSAERPERSVSTLKIQRTEQGDSAVYLCASSRNALAGTDTQYFGPGTRLTVL.

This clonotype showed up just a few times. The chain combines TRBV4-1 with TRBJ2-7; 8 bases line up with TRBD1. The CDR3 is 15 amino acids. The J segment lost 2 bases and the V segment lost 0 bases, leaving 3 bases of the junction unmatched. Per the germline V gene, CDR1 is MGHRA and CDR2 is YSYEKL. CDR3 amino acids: CASSQDLTGAYEQYF. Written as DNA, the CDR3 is TGCGCCAGCAGCCAAGATTTGACAGGGGCCTACGAGCAGTACTTC.

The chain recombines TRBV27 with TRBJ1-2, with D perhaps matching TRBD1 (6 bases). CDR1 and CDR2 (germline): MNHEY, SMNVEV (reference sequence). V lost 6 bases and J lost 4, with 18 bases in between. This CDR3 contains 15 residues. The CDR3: CASSPAGGLGYGYTF. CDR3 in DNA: TGTGCCAGCAGCCCCGCGGGGGGGCTGGGCTATGGCTACACCTTC.

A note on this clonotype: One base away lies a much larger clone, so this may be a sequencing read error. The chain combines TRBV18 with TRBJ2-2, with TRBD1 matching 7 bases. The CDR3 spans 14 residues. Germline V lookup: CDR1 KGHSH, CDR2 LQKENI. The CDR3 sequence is CVSSPVTGTGELFF. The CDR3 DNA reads TGTGTCAGCTCACCAGTGACAGGGACCGGGGAGCTGTTTTTT.

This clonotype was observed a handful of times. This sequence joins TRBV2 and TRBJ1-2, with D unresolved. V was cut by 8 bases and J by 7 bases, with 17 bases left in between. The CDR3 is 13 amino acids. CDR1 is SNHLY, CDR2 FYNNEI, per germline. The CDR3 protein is CASPRGAISGYTF. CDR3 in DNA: TGTGCCAGCCCCAGAGGAGCCATCTCTGGCTACACCTTC.

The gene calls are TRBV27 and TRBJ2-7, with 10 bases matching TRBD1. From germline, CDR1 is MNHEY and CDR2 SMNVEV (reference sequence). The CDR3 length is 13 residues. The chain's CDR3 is CASSPGQGSGLLV. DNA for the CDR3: TGTGCCAGCAGTCCGGGACAGGGGTCCGGCTTATTGGTC.

The CDR3 is CASGLYTTDTQYF. The CDR3 coding sequence is TGTGCTAGTGGTTTGTACACCACAGATACGCAGTATTTT. The chain combines TRBV12-5 with TRBJ2-3; no definite D call. The germline CDR1 and CDR2 sequences are LGHNT and FRNRAP. Trimming took 2 bases from V and 2 from J, leaving 5 bases between them. The length of the CDR3 is 13 residues.

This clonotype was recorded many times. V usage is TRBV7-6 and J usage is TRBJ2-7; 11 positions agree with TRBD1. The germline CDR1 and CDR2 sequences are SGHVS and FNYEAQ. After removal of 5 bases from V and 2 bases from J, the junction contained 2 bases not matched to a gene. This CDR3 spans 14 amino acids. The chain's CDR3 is CASSVGQGAYEQYV. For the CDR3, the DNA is TGTGCCAGCAGCGTGGGACAGGGGGCCTACGAGCAGTACGTC.

CDR3: CASRFRYNEQFF. CDR3 DNA: TGTGCCAGCAGGTTCCGGTACAATGAGCAGTTCTTC. The chain links TRBV7-3 to TRBJ2-1; unclear D gene. CDR1 and CDR2 (germline): SGHTA, FQGTGA. The CDR3 length is 12 residues. V was trimmed by 6 bases and J by 4 bases, leaving 7 bases between them.

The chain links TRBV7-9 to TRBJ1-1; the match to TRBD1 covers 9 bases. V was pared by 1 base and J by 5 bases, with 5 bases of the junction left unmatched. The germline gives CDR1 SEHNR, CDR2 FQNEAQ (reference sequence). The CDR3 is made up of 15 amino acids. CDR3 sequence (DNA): TGTGCCAGCAGCTTAGAGGACAGGGGAAAGACTGAAGCTTTCTTT. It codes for CASSLEDRGKTEAFF.

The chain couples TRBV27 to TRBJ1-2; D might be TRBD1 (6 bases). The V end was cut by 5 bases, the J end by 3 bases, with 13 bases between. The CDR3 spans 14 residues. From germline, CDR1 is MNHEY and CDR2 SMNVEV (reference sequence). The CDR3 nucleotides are TGTGCCAGCAGTCGACAGGAAAAGGACTATGGCTACACCTTC. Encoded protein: CASSRQEKDYGYTF.

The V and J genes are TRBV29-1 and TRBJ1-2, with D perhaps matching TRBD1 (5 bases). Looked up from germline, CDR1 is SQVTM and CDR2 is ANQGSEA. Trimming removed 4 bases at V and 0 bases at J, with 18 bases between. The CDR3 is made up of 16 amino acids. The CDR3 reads CSVVGDSTLSNYGYTF. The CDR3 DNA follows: TGCAGCGTTGTAGGTGACAGTACTTTGTCTAACTATGGCTACACCTTC. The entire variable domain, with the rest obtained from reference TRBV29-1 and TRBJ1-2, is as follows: SAVISQKPSRDICQRGTSLTIQCQVDSQVTMMFWYRQQPGQSLTLIATANQGSEATYESGFVIDKFPISRPNLTFSTLTVSNMSPEDSSIYLCSVVGDSTLSNYGYTFGSGTRLTVV.

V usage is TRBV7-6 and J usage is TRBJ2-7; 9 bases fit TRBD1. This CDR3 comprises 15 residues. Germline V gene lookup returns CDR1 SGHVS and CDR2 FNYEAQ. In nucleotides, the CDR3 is TGTGCCAACAGCTTAGAGACAGGGGGATCCTACGAGCAGTACGTC. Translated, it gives CANSLETGGSYEQYV.

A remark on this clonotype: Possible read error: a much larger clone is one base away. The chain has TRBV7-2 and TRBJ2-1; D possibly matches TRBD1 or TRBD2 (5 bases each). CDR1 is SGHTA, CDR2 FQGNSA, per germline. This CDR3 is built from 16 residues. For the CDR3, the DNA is TGTGCCAGCAACTTAGCGTTCCGGGGCGTCTACAATGAGCAGTTCTTC. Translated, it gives CASNLAFRGVYNEQFF.

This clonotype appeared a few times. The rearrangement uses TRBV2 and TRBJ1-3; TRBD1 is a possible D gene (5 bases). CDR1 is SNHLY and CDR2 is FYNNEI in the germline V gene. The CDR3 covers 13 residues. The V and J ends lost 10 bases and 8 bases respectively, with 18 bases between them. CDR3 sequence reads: CATWDRRRDTIYF. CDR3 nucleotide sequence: TGTGCCACCTGGGACCGCAGGAGGGACACCATATATTTT. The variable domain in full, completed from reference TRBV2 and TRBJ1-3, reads EPEVTQTPSHQVTQMGQEVILRCVPISNHLYFYWYRQILGQKVEFLVSFYNNEISEKSEIFDDQFSVERPDGSNFTLKIRSTKLEDSAMYFCATWDRRRDTIYFGEGSWLTVV.

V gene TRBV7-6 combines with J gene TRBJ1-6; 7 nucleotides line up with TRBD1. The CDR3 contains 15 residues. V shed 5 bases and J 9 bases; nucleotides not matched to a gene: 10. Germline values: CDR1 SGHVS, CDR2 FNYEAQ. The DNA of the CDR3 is TGTGCCAGCAGCCAGACAGGGTCCCCAAGTTCACCCCTCCACTTT. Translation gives CASSQTGSPSSPLHF.

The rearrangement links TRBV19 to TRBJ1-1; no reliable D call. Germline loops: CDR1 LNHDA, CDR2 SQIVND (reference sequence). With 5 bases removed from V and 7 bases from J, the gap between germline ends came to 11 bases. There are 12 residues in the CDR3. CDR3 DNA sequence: TGTGCCAGTAGTTCGGGGTATAGTGAAGCTTTCTTT. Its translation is CASSSGYSEAFF.